Sequencing of this T cell receptor (beta chain) was carried out in a study of blood T cell repertoires in COVID-19. Only in-frame clones appear in the TCRdb table, and some are missing; sequencing was by immunoSEQ multiplex PCR. The sample holds hundreds of thousands of clones, 87% seen once. Sequenced sample: PBMCs or T cells enriched from blood (not recorded which). The clonotype comes from a woman in her 40s who had recovered from COVID-19.

The CDR3 region is CASSPQTTGQPLNIQYF. CDR3 nucleotide sequence: TGTGCCAGCAGCCCCCAAACGACCGGACAACCCCTAAACATTCAGTACTTC. The V call is TRBV11-3, the J call TRBJ2-4; perhaps TRBD1 as D (5 bases). Germline V gene data show CDR1 as SGHNT and CDR2 as YENEEA. The CDR3 has 17 residues. The germline V and J ends were trimmed by 5 bases and 6 bases, with 23 bases remaining between them.